A selection of T cell receptor beta chains follows, all from one sample in a study of identifying expanded T cells in peripheral blood. This table comes from immunoSEQ multiplex PCR, and its TCRdb copy is limited to in-frame clones, with some not included. The sample records approximately 59,000 clones, roughly nine tenths being singletons. Sequencing was carried out using blood. The receptor source for this set is a person between 18 and 75 years old in good health. Both conserved end residues are part of each CDR3. Fields, in order: D gene, V gene, clone size, J gene, CDR3 protein, CDR3 DNA. The D gene is left open where the match is weak. Size is stated for part of the rows, as once, few or many counts, or as a class when the clone is expanded.

>NA|TRBV25-1|NA|TRBJ1-4
CASSTTGLATNEKLFF
TGTGCCAGCAGTACCACAGGGTTGGCAACTAATGAAAAACTGTTTTTT
>TRBD2|TRBV27|NA|TRBJ2-1
CASSGGTSGSYNEQFF
TGTGCCAGCAGTGGGGGGACTAGCGGGTCCTACAATGAGCAGTTCTTC
>TRBD1|TRBV6-6|NA|TRBJ1-3
CASSYGDRRPGNTIYF
TGTGCCAGCAGTTACGGGGACAGGAGGCCTGGAAACACCATATATTTT
>NA|TRBV7-8|NA|TRBJ1-2
CASSPRPGASYGYTF
TGTGCCAGCAGCCCCCGGCCCGGGGCTTCCTATGGCTACACCTTC
>NA|TRBV15|NA|TRBJ1-4
CATSRDWTNEKLFF
TGTGCCACCAGCAGAGATTGGACTAATGAAAAACTGTTTTTT
>TRBD2|TRBV28|NA|TRBJ2-7
CASSLSPGLGAITYEQYF
TGTGCCAGCAGTTTGAGCCCGGGACTAGGGGCCATAACATACGAGCAGTACTTC
>NA|TRBV5-1|NA|TRBJ1-2
CASSRDEYGYTF
TGCGCCAGCAGCCGTGACGAATATGGCTACACCTTC
>NA|TRBV9|NA|TRBJ2-2
CASSVSGSNTGELFF
TGTGCCAGCAGCGTAAGCGGCAGCAACACCGGGGAGCTGTTTTTT
>TRBD2|TRBV4-1|NA|TRBJ2-1
CASSQDKRGGWDEQFF
TGCGCCAGCAGCCAAGATAAGCGGGGGGGCTGGGATGAGCAGTTCTTC
>NA|TRBV4-3|NA|TRBJ2-5
CASSQDPSGTQYF
TGCGCCAGCAGCCAAGATCCCAGCGGTACCCAGTACTTC
>NA|TRBV2|NA|TRBJ1-2
CASRRWTELNYGYTF
TGTGCCAGCAGAAGATGGACAGAGCTTAACTATGGCTACACCTTC
>TRBD2|TRBV7-8|few|TRBJ2-2
CASSSPTGLAGINTGELFF
TGTGCCAGCAGCTCCCCCACTGGACTAGCGGGGATAAACACCGGGGAGCTGTTTTTT
>NA|TRBV14|NA|TRBJ2-2
CASSSFKPGELFF
TGTGCCAGCAGCTCGTTTAAGCCCGGGGAGCTGTTTTTT
>NA|TRBV11-2|NA|TRBJ2-5
CASSLTRETQYF
TGTGCCAGCAGCTTAACACGAGAGACCCAGTACTTC
>NA|TRBV5-8|NA|TRBJ2-5
CASSLAGTETQYF
TGTGCCAGCAGCTTAGCTGGGACAGAGACCCAGTACTTC
>NA|TRBV6-4|NA|TRBJ2-2
CASSSAGNTGELFF
TGTGCCAGCTCGTCCGCGGGGAACACCGGGGAGCTGTTTTTT
>NA|TRBV7-8|NA|TRBJ1-4
CASSSHSYSGLIEKLFF
TGTGCCAGCAGCTCCCATTCTTATTCCGGGCTCATCGAAAAACTGTTTTTT
>TRBD1|TRBV4-3|NA|TRBJ2-7
CASSRTGQGPSYEQYF
TGCGCCAGCAGCCGTACGGGACAGGGGCCCTCCTACGAGCAGTACTTC
>NA|TRBV25-1|NA|TRBJ1-2
CASRSDGHGYTF
TGTGCCAGCAGGTCGGACGGTCATGGCTACACCTTC
>NA|TRBV7-2|once|TRBJ2-4
CASSLGLTEGVIQYF
TGTGCCAGCAGCTTAGGGCTTACCGAGGGGGTCATTCAGTACTTC
>TRBD1|TRBV7-2|NA|TRBJ1-2
CASSLVGDSGYTF
TGTGCCAGCAGCTTAGTTGGGGACAGTGGGTACACCTTC
>NA|TRBV18|NA|TRBJ1-1
CASSPDQNTEAFF
TGTGCCAGCTCTCCCGACCAGAACACTGAAGCTTTCTTT
>NA|TRBV9|NA|TRBJ1-1
CASSVADTEAFF
TGTGCCAGCAGCGTAGCGGACACTGAAGCTTTCTTT
>NA|TRBV7-9|NA|TRBJ1-1
CASSPYREDTEAFF
TGTGCCAGCAGCCCATACAGGGAGGACACTGAAGCTTTCTTT
>NA|TRBV20-1|NA|TRBJ2-1
CSAGRSEQFF
TGCAGTGCGGGGCGGAGTGAGCAGTTCTTC
>TRBD1|TRBV11-2|NA|TRBJ1-1
CASSRGTGGGTEAFF
TGTGCCAGCAGCAGGGGGACAGGGGGAGGCACTGAAGCTTTCTTT
>NA|TRBV28|NA|TRBJ2-2
CASSLSGRVFGPGELFF
TGTGCCAGCAGTTTATCGGGGCGGGTCTTTGGGCCCGGGGAGCTGTTTTTT
>NA|TRBV5-6|NA|TRBJ2-7
CASSLDYEQYF
TGTGCCAGCAGCTTGGATTACGAGCAGTACTTC
>NA|TRBV7-9|NA|TRBJ2-1
CASSYGGLSSDEQFF
TGTGCCAGCAGCTATGGCGGCCTTTCAAGCGATGAGCAGTTCTTC
>TRBD2|TRBV7-9|NA|TRBJ2-7
CASGRTSGTDEQYF
TGTGCCAGCGGAAGGACTAGCGGGACTGACGAGCAGTACTTC
>NA|TRBV19|once|TRBJ2-7
CASGGTYEQYF
TGTGCCTCCGGAGGGACCTACGAGCAGTACTTC
>NA|TRBV21-1|NA|TRBJ2-5
CASSKGLAGEYQETQYF
TGTGCCAGCAGCAAGGGACTAGCGGGGGAGTACCAAGAGACCCAGTACTTC
>TRBD2|TRBV7-9|once|TRBJ2-1
CASSQPIAGNYNEQFF
TGTGCCAGCAGCCAACCAATAGCGGGGAACTACAATGAGCAGTTCTTC
>NA|TRBV6-7|NA|TRBJ1-2
CASSYPLNRVHGYTF
TGTGCCAGCAGTTACCCCCTTAACAGGGTTCATGGCTACACCTTC
>NA|TRBV5-1|NA|TRBJ2-5
CASSLGEGEWETQYF
TGCGCCAGCAGCTTGGGTGAGGGGGAGTGGGAGACCCAGTACTTC
>NA|TRBV19|few|TRBJ1-1
CASSIPGVNTEAFF
TGTGCCAGTAGTATCCCCGGAGTGAACACTGAAGCTTTCTTT
>NA|TRBV19|NA|TRBJ1-6
CASTTEALGYNSPLHF
TGTGCCAGTACTACCGAGGCTCTTGGGTATAATTCACCCCTCCACTTT
>NA|TRBV5-1|NA|TRBJ2-7
CASTDSFYEQYF
TGCGCCAGCACCGACAGCTTCTACGAGCAGTACTTC
>NA|TRBV28|NA|TRBJ2-7
CASSSDHRWSRSYEQYF
TGTGCCAGCAGTTCAGACCACAGGTGGTCGAGGTCCTACGAGCAGTACTTC
>TRBD1|TRBV5-6|NA|TRBJ2-7
CASSLAPPGGYEQYF
TGTGCCAGCAGCTTGGCCCCCCCAGGGGGCTACGAGCAGTACTTC
>NA|TRBV6-5|once|TRBJ2-2
CASSYGIGETGELFF
TGTGCCAGCAGTTACGGGATCGGGGAAACCGGGGAGCTGTTTTTT
>NA|TRBV6-6|once|TRBJ2-3
CASSYHIRTDTQYF
TGTGCCAGCAGTTACCATATTCGGACAGATACGCAGTATTTT
>TRBD1|TRBV4-1|NA|TRBJ2-1
CASSQDHRGFEQFF
TGCGCCAGCAGCCAAGATCACAGGGGTTTTGAGCAGTTCTTC
>NA|TRBV29-1|NA|TRBJ2-3
CSVDSVGGTDTQYF
TGCAGCGTTGATTCCGTGGGCGGCACAGATACGCAGTATTTT
>NA|TRBV28|NA|TRBJ1-5
CASSYPGSSNQPQHF
TGTGCCAGCAGTTACCCTGGGTCGAGCAATCAGCCCCAGCATTTT